The 8 T cell receptor beta chains presented below share a single source sample, sequenced in a study of control samples from healthy donors and cancer patients. Generated by immunoSEQ multiplex PCR, the TCRdb table keeps only in-frame clones and is missing some. This table has 150,000 or so clones, under 95% appearing once. The sequenced sample was blood. The receptors originated from a young man in good health.

The genes are TRBV6-5 and TRBJ2-3; D gene unclear. The germline gives CDR1 MNHEY, CDR2 SVGAGI. The CDR3 is 15 amino acids. Between the trimmed V and J ends, which lost 6 bases and 1 base, there was a span of 14 bases. The chain's CDR3 is CASSPDPGGTDTQYF. The CDR3 coding sequence is TGTGCCAGCAGCCCCGACCCTGGGGGCACAGATACGCAGTATTTT.

The rearrangement links TRBV3-1 (or the pseudogene TRBV3-2) to TRBJ2-4; the D is unclear. Looked up from germline, CDR1 is LGHDT and CDR2 is YNNKEL (reference sequence). V was cut by 0 bases and J by 8 bases, with 8 bases left in between. The CDR3 runs to 13 residues. The CDR3 sequence: CASSQEGSHIQYF. In DNA, the CDR3 is TGTGCCAGCAGCCAAGAAGGCTCCCACATTCAGTACTTC.

The chain employs TRBV4-3 and TRBJ1-1; D may be TRBD1 (5 bases). The V and J ends lost 0 bases and 1 base respectively, with 18 bases between them. This CDR3 has 18 amino acids. Germline-derived CDR1 and CDR2 are LGHNA and YSLEER. CDR3 DNA: TGCGCCAGCAGCCAAGATCTTATTTTCGGGGGAAAGAACACTGAAGCTTTCTTT. The encoded protein is CASSQDLIFGGKNTEAFF.

This chain links TRBV5-4 with TRBJ2-1; TRBD2 aligns across 7 bases. CDR1 is SGHNT, CDR2 YYREEE, per germline (reference sequence). This CDR3 comprises 18 residues. V shed 0 bases and J 0 bases; nucleotides not matched to a gene: 9. The CDR3 spells CASSLAPGGRSSYNEQFF. CDR3 bases: TGTGCCAGCAGCTTGGCCCCGGGGGGACGCAGCTCCTACAATGAGCAGTTCTTC.

The V call is TRBV18, the J call TRBJ2-7; D remains ambiguous. The germline gives CDR1 KGHSH, CDR2 LQKENI. This CDR3 comprises 14 residues. Between the trimmed V and J ends, which lost 6 bases and 2 bases, there was a span of 14 bases. CDR3 DNA sequence: TGTGCCAGCTCTCTAATTGGTCCGACCTACGAGCAGTACTTC. Amino acid sequence: CASSLIGPTYEQYF.

The chain has TRBV5-5 and TRBJ1-1; 7 bases line up with TRBD1. This CDR3 has 15 amino acids. The germline CDR1 and CDR2 sequences are SGHKS and YYEKEE (reference sequence). V lost 4 bases, J lost 2 bases, and 8 bases stayed unmatched. CDR3 sequence: CASSPRAGGNTEAFF. The CDR3 DNA reads TGTGCCAGCAGCCCTCGGGCAGGGGGAAACACTGAAGCTTTCTTT.

Concerning this clone itself: This CDR3 is also generated by other DNA sequences in the sample. The chain couples TRBV27 to TRBJ2-3, with unresolved D. Trimming took off 3 bases at V and 1 base at J, with 8 bases between the two ends. The CDR3 is 14 amino acids. The germline gives CDR1 MNHEY, CDR2 SMNVEV (reference sequence). CDR3 in amino acids: CASSFLAGTDTQYF. The CDR3, as DNA: TGTGCCAGCAGTTTTCTGGCCGGCACAGATACGCAGTATTTT.

The chain couples TRBV12-3 or TRBV12-4 to TRBJ2-5; TRBD1 matches 7 bases. The CDR3 contains 13 residues. V trimming: 6 bases; J trimming: 4 bases; junction bases outside the gene matches: 5. The CDR3 nucleotides are TGTGCCAGCAGGCTGACAGGGACAGAGACCCAGTACTTC. This translates into CASRLTGTETQYF.